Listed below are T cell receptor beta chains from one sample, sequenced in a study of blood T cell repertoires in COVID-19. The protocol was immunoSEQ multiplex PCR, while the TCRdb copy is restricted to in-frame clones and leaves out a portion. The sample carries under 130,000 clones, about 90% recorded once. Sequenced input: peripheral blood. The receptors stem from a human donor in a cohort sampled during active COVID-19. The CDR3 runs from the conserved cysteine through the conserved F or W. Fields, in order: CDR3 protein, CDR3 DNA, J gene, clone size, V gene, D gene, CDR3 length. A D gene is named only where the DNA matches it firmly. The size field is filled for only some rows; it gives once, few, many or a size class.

CDR3: CASSFTRADEQYF
DNA: TGTGCCAGCAGCTTCACGCGAGCGGATGAGCAGTACTTC
J: TRBJ2-7
size: .
V: TRBV7-2
D: .
length: 13

CDR3: CASSYRGLGTDTQYF
DNA: TGTGCCAGCAGTTACAGGGGACTAGGCACAGATACGCAGTATTTT
J: TRBJ2-3
size: .
V: TRBV6-2/TRBV6-3
D: TRBD2
length: 15

CDR3: CASSSGQGDYGYTF
DNA: TGTGCCAGCAGCTCGGGACAGGGGGACTATGGCTACACCTTC
J: TRBJ1-2
size: once
V: TRBV9
D: TRBD1
length: 14

CDR3: CASSPTQPHTGELFF
DNA: TGCGCCAGCAGCCCGACTCAACCCCACACCGGGGAGCTGTTTTTT
J: TRBJ2-2
size: .
V: TRBV4-1
D: .
length: 15

CDR3: CASSPSGGTTGELFF
DNA: TGTGCCAGCTCACCAAGCGGGGGGACCACCGGGGAGCTGTTTTTT
J: TRBJ2-2
size: .
V: TRBV18
D: TRBD2
length: 15

CDR3: CASSLWGGSGYEQYF
DNA: TGTGCCAGCAGTTTATGGGGGGGGTCAGGCTACGAGCAGTACTTC
J: TRBJ2-7
size: once
V: TRBV27
D: TRBD2
length: 15

CDR3: CASSVVPFRNYGYTF
DNA: TGTGCCAGCAGCGTAGTCCCGTTCCGGAACTATGGCTACACCTTC
J: TRBJ1-2
size: .
V: TRBV9
D: .
length: 15

CDR3: CASSEQGGKGGYTF
DNA: TGTGCCAGCAGTGAACAAGGAGGGAAGGGTGGCTACACCTTC
J: TRBJ1-2
size: few
V: TRBV2
D: .
length: 14

CDR3: CASSSRGYGYTF
DNA: TGTGCCAGCTCAAGCCGGGGCTATGGCTACACCTTC
J: TRBJ1-2
size: .
V: TRBV18
D: .
length: 12

CDR3: CASSSPRGPETQYF
DNA: TGTGCCAGCAGCTCTCCAAGGGGCCCAGAGACCCAGTACTTC
J: TRBJ2-5
size: .
V: TRBV7-2
D: .
length: 14

CDR3: CATSRDYAGSPLHF
DNA: TGTGCCACCAGCAGAGATTATGCCGGTTCACCCCTCCACTTT
J: TRBJ1-6
size: few
V: TRBV15
D: .
length: 14

CDR3: CASSYDAYRGYTF
DNA: TGTGCCAGCAGCTACGATGCCTACCGGGGCTACACCTTC
J: TRBJ1-2
size: .
V: TRBV7-9
D: .
length: 13

CDR3: CASSLVPGTGTYEQYF
DNA: TGCGCCAGCAGCTTGGTCCCCGGGACAGGGACCTACGAGCAGTACTTC
J: TRBJ2-7
size: .
V: TRBV5-1
D: TRBD1
length: 16

CDR3: CASSLSTQAEQYF
DNA: TGTGCCAGCAGCTTAAGCACCCAAGCGGAGCAGTACTTC
J: TRBJ2-7
size: .
V: TRBV7-3
D: .
length: 13

CDR3: CASSEASTGSNSPLHF
DNA: TGTGCCAGCAGTGAAGCGTCGACAGGGAGTAATTCACCCCTCCACTTT
J: TRBJ1-6
size: .
V: TRBV6-1
D: TRBD1
length: 16

CDR3: CASSLESRGTQYF
DNA: TGTGCCAGCAGCTTAGAGTCCAGGGGGACCCAGTACTTC
J: TRBJ2-5
size: .
V: TRBV7-2
D: .
length: 13

CDR3: CASSLNQPQHF
DNA: TGTGCCAGCAGTTTAAATCAGCCCCAGCATTTT
J: TRBJ1-5
size: few
V: TRBV6-2/TRBV6-3
D: .
length: 11

CDR3: CASSPLGRDRGNSPLHF
DNA: TGTGCCAGCTCACCGCTAGGACGGGACAGGGGTAATTCACCCCTCCACTTT
J: TRBJ1-6
size: .
V: TRBV18
D: TRBD1
length: 17

CDR3: CASSPRTVNQPQHF
DNA: TGTGCCAGTAGTCCCCGGACAGTTAATCAGCCCCAGCATTTT
J: TRBJ1-5
size: .
V: TRBV19
D: .
length: 14

CDR3: CASSLGGPNEQFF
DNA: TGTGCCAGCAGCTTGGGAGGGCCGAATGAGCAGTTCTTC
J: TRBJ2-1
size: .
V: TRBV7-6
D: TRBD2
length: 13

CDR3: CSVGARGQPQHF
DNA: TGCAGCGTGGGGGCCAGGGGTCAGCCCCAGCATTTT
J: TRBJ1-5
size: .
V: TRBV29-1
D: .
length: 12

CDR3: CASSGRVHNSPLHF
DNA: TGTGCCAGTAGTGGCCGGGTCCATAATTCACCCCTCCACTTT
J: TRBJ1-6
size: .
V: TRBV19
D: .
length: 14

CDR3: CASSLAKRGRRNYGYTF
DNA: TGTGCCAGCAGCTTAGCGAAACGTGGGAGACGCAACTATGGCTACACCTTC
J: TRBJ1-2
size: .
V: TRBV7-9
D: .
length: 17

CDR3: CASSPRQVSGNTIYF
DNA: TGTGCCAGCTCACCTAGACAGGTGTCTGGAAACACCATATATTTT
J: TRBJ1-3
size: .
V: TRBV18
D: .
length: 15

CDR3: CASRGLAGAYEQYF
DNA: TGTGCCAGCAGGGGACTAGCGGGCGCCTACGAGCAGTACTTC
J: TRBJ2-7
size: .
V: TRBV6-5
D: TRBD2
length: 14

CDR3: CASSESKGGRTDTQYF
DNA: TGCGCCAGCAGTGAGTCGAAAGGGGGCCGCACAGATACGCAGTATTTT
J: TRBJ2-3
size: .
V: TRBV10-1
D: TRBD1
length: 16

CDR3: CAWSEGDDYGYTF
DNA: TGTGCCTGGAGTGAGGGGGATGACTATGGCTACACCTTC
J: TRBJ1-2
size: .
V: TRBV30
D: .
length: 13

CDR3: CASSQDTSPGQYF
DNA: TGTGCCAGCAGCCAAGATACTAGCCCCGGGCAGTATTTT
J: TRBJ2-3
size: .
V: TRBV3-1/TRBV3-2
D: .
length: 13

CDR3: CSGGGGIGYGYTF
DNA: TGCAGCGGGGGAGGAGGGATAGGGTATGGCTACACCTTC
J: TRBJ1-2
size: .
V: TRBV29-1
D: .
length: 13

CDR3: CASSVAPGTEETQYF
DNA: TGTGCCAGCAGCGTAGCTCCCGGGACAGAAGAGACCCAGTACTTC
J: TRBJ2-5
size: .
V: TRBV9
D: TRBD1
length: 15

CDR3: CASSTGNIQYF
DNA: TGTGCCAGCAGCACTGGAAACATTCAGTACTTC
J: TRBJ2-4
size: medium-sized
V: TRBV7-8
D: .
length: 11

CDR3: CASSLQGGRETQYF
DNA: TGCGCCAGCAGCTTGCAAGGAGGGCGAGAGACCCAGTACTTC
J: TRBJ2-5
size: once
V: TRBV5-1
D: .
length: 14

CDR3: CASSWGLTGLSSGANVLTF
DNA: TGTGCCAGCAGCTGGGGATTGACAGGGCTAAGCTCTGGGGCCAACGTCCTGACTTTC
J: TRBJ2-6
size: .
V: TRBV7-2
D: TRBD1
length: 19

CDR3: CATKSKRLTPGSPLHF
DNA: TGTGCCACCAAAAGTAAACGACTCACCCCGGGGTCACCCCTCCACTTT
J: TRBJ1-6
size: .
V: TRBV24-1
D: .
length: 16

CDR3: CASSLGQTPLHF
DNA: TGTGCCAGCAGTTTAGGGCAGACACCCCTCCACTTT
J: TRBJ1-6
size: .
V: TRBV12-3/TRBV12-4
D: .
length: 12

CDR3: CASSAGQGQVYGYTF
DNA: TGTGCCAGCAGCGCAGGACAGGGTCAGGTTTATGGCTACACCTTC
J: TRBJ1-2
size: .
V: TRBV9
D: TRBD1
length: 15

CDR3: CASSQYINSGELFF
DNA: TGTGCCAGCAGCCAATATATAAATAGCGGGGAGCTGTTTTTT
J: TRBJ2-2
size: .
V: TRBV3-1/TRBV3-2
D: .
length: 14

CDR3: CATFRGQGGHEQYF
DNA: TGTGCCACCTTCCGGGGACAGGGGGGCCACGAGCAGTACTTC
J: TRBJ2-7
size: once
V: TRBV6-6
D: TRBD1
length: 14

CDR3: CAIRGGSRNSPLHF
DNA: TGTGCCATCAGGGGGGGAAGTCGGAATTCACCCCTCCACTTT
J: TRBJ1-6
size: .
V: TRBV10-3
D: .
length: 14

CDR3: CASRLPSSYEQYF
DNA: TGTGCCAGCAGATTACCTAGCTCCTACGAGCAGTACTTC
J: TRBJ2-7
size: .
V: TRBV6-5
D: .
length: 13

CDR3: CASSRTGGPGETQYF
DNA: TGTGCCAGCAGTCGAACGGGAGGGCCTGGGGAGACCCAGTACTTC
J: TRBJ2-5
size: once
V: TRBV7-2
D: TRBD2
length: 15

CDR3: CASSLGSSTEAFF
DNA: TGTGCCAGCAGCTTAGGGTCGAGCACTGAAGCTTTCTTT
J: TRBJ1-1
size: .
V: TRBV7-9
D: .
length: 13

CDR3: CASSGPGLKPYEQYF
DNA: TGTGCCAGCAGCGGACCGGGACTAAAGCCTTACGAGCAGTACTTC
J: TRBJ2-7
size: .
V: TRBV4-2
D: TRBD2
length: 15

CDR3: CASPGRGGDHCLYNSPLHF
DNA: TGCGCCAGCCCCGGGAGGGGAGGGGACCACTGCTTGTATAATTCACCCCTCCACTTT
J: TRBJ1-6
size: once
V: TRBV5-1
D: .
length: 19

CDR3: CASSWTSVDSYEQYF
DNA: TGTGCCAGCAGCTGGACTAGCGTTGACTCCTACGAGCAGTACTTC
J: TRBJ2-7
size: .
V: TRBV7-8
D: TRBD2
length: 15

CDR3: CASSQERQAMSSGGELFF
DNA: TGTGCCAGCAGCCAAGAAAGACAGGCGATGTCCTCTGGGGGGGAGCTGTTTTTT
J: TRBJ2-2
size: .
V: TRBV4-2
D: .
length: 18

CDR3: CASSVGDRGYYGYTF
DNA: TGTGCCAGCAGCGTAGGGGACAGGGGGTACTATGGCTACACCTTC
J: TRBJ1-2
size: .
V: TRBV9
D: TRBD1
length: 15

CDR3: CASSFDRVDGYTF
DNA: TGTGCCAGCAGCTTCGACAGGGTGGATGGCTACACCTTC
J: TRBJ1-2
size: .
V: TRBV7-2
D: TRBD1
length: 13

CDR3: CASSQDISSGANVLTF
DNA: TGCGCCAGCAGCCAAGATATTAGCTCTGGGGCCAACGTCCTGACTTTC
J: TRBJ2-6
size: .
V: TRBV4-1
D: .
length: 16

CDR3: CASSPGQGAYGYTF
DNA: TGCGCCAGCAGCCCGGGACAGGGGGCGTATGGCTACACCTTC
J: TRBJ1-2
size: .
V: TRBV4-3
D: TRBD1
length: 14

CDR3: CASSFSDRVTEAFF
DNA: TGCGCCAGCAGCTTTTCAGACAGGGTCACTGAAGCTTTCTTT
J: TRBJ1-1
size: .
V: TRBV5-1
D: TRBD1
length: 14

CDR3: CSVEGLGAGQYF
DNA: TGCAGCGTTGAAGGTTTGGGGGCGGGGCAGTACTTC
J: TRBJ2-7
size: .
V: TRBV29-1
D: .
length: 12